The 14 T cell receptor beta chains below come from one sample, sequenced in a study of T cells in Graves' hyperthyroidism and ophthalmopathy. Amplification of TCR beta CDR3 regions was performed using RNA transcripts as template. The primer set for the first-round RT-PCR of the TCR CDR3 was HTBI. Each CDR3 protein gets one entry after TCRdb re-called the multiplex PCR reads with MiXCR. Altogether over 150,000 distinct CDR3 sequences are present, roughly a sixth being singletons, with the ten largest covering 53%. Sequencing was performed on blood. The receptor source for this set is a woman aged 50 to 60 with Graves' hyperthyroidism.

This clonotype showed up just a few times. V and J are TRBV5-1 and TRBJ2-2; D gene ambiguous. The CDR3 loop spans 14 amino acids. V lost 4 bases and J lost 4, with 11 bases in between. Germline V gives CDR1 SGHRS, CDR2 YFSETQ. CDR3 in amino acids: CASSDLGVTGELFF. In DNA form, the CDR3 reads TGCGCCAGCAGCGATCTTGGGGTCACCGGGGAGCTGTTTTTT. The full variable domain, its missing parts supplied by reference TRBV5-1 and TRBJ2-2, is KAGVTQTPRYLIKTRGQQVTLSCSPISGHRSVSWYQQTPGQGLQFLFEYFSETQRNKGNFPGRFSGRQFSNSRSEMNVSTLELGDSALYLCASSDLGVTGELFFGEGSRLTVL.

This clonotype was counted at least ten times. The CDR3 DNA is TGCGCCAGCGGCACGTCGGGGCACGCTGGTGCTTTCTTT. The encoded protein is CASGTSGHAGAFF. The rearrangement joins TRBV5-1 to TRBJ1-1, with D possibly being TRBD1 (5 bases). CDR3 length equals 13 residues. Trimming removed 7 bases from V and 11 bases from J, with 21 bases in between. The germline V gene encodes CDR1 SGHRS and CDR2 YFSETQ.

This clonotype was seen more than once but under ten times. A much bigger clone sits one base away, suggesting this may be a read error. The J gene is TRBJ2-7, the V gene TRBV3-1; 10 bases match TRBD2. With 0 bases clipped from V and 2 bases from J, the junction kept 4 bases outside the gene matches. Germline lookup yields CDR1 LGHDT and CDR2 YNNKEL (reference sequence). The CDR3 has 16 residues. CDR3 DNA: TGTGCCAGCAGCCAAGAATTCGGACTAGCGGCCTACGAGCAGTACTTC. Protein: CASSQEFGLAAYEQYF.

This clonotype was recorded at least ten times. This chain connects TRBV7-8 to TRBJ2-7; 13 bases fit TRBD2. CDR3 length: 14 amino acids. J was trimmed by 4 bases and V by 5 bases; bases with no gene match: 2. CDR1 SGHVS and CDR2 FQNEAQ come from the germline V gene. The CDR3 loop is CASSQGLAGYEQYF. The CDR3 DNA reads TGTGCCAGCAGCCAGGGACTAGCGGGATACGAGCAGTACTTC.

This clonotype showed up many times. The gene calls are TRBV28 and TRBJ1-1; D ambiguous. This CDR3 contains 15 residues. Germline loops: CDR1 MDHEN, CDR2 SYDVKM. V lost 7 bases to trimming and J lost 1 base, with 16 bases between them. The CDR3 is CASKERSMTNTEAFF. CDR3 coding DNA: TGTGCCAGCAAGGAACGATCGATGACGAACACTGAAGCTTTCTTT.

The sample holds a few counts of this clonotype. In nucleotides, the CDR3 is TGTGCCAGCAGTTCCTGGCAAGCTGGAAACACCATATATTTT. This translates into CASSSWQAGNTIYF. This sequence joins TRBV6-2 or TRBV6-3 and TRBJ1-3; D gene unclear. This CDR3 is built from 14 residues. V lost 4 bases, J lost 2 bases, and 9 bases lay in between. Germline lookup yields CDR1 MNHEY and CDR2 SVGEGT.

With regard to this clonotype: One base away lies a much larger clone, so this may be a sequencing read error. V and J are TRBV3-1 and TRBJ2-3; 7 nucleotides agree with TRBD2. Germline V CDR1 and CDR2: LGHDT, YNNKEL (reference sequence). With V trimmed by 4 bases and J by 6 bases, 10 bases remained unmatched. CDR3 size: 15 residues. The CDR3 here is CASSRARGSMDTQYF. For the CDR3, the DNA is TGTGCCAGCAGCCGAGCTCGCGGGAGTATGGATACGCAGTATTTT.

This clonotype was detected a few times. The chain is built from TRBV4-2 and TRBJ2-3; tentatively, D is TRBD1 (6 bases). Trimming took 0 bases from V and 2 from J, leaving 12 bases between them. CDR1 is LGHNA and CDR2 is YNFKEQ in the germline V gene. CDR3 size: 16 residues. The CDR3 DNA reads TGTGCCAGCAGCCAAGATGGGGCAGGGGCCACAGATACGCAGTATTTT. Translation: CASSQDGAGATDTQYF.

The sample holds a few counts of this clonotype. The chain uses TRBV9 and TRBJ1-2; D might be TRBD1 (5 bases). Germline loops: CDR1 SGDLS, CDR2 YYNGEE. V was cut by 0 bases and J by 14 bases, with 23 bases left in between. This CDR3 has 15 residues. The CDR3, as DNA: TGTGCCAGCAGCGTAGCTACGGTAACAGGACAAGGACGGACCTTC. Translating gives CASSVATVTGQGRTF.

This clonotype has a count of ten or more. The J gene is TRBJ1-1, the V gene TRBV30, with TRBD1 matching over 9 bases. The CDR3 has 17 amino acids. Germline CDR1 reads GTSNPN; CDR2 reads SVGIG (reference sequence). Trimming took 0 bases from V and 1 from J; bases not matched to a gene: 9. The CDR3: CAWSVVGTGNSNTEAFF. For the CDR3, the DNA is TGTGCCTGGAGTGTAGTAGGGACAGGGAATTCGAACACTGAAGCTTTCTTT.

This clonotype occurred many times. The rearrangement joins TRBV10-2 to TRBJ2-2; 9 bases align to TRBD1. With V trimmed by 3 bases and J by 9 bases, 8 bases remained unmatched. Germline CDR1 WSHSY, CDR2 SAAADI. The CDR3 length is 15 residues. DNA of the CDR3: TGCGCCAGCAGTGAAAACCGGGACAGGGCGCGGGAGCTGTTTTTT. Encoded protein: CASSENRDRARELFF.

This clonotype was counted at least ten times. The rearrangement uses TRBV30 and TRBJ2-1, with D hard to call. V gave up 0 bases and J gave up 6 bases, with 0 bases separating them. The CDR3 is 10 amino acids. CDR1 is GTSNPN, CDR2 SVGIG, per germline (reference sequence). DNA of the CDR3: TGTGCCTGGAGTGTCAATGAGCAGTTCTTC. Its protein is CAWSVNEQFF.

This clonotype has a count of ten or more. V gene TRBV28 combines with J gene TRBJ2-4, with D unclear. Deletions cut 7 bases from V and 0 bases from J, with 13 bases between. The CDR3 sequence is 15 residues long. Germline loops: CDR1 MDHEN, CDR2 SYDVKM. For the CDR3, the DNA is TGTGCCAGCAACTCTCCCGTCCTAGCCAAAAACATTCAGTACTTC. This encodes CASNSPVLAKNIQYF.

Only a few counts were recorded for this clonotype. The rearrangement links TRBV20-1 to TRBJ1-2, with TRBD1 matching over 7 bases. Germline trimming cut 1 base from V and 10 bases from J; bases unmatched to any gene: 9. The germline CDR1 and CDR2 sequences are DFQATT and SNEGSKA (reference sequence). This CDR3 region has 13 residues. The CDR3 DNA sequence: TGCAGTGCTAGAGCCTGGGACAGTTTTTCCTACACCTTC. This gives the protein CSARAWDSFSYTF.